The source of this T cell receptor beta chain is a study of T-cell reconstitution after alpha-beta-depleted transplantation in children. Germline lookup yields CDR1 MNHNS and CDR2 SASEGT. Trimming took 4 bases from V and 1 from J, leaving 11 bases between them. CDR3 length equals 15 residues. Unique molecular identifiers tagged the TCRbeta library. MiXCR was run by TCRdb on the PCR reads, yielding one entry per CDR3 protein. This sample carries about 610,000 distinct CDR3 sequences, more than 9% of them seen once, and the ten largest clones take less than 5%. The sequenced sample was PBMCs from the stem cell graft donor, obtained from the stem cell graft. The J gene is TRBJ1-5, the V gene TRBV6-1; no clear D gene. The clonotype was recovered from a human donor who donated a stem cell graft to a child with acute myeloid leukemia. The CDR3 DNA is TGTGCCAGCAGTGCAGTCGTTTTGAGCAATCAGCCCCAGCATTTT. This sequence encodes CASSAVVLSNQPQHF.